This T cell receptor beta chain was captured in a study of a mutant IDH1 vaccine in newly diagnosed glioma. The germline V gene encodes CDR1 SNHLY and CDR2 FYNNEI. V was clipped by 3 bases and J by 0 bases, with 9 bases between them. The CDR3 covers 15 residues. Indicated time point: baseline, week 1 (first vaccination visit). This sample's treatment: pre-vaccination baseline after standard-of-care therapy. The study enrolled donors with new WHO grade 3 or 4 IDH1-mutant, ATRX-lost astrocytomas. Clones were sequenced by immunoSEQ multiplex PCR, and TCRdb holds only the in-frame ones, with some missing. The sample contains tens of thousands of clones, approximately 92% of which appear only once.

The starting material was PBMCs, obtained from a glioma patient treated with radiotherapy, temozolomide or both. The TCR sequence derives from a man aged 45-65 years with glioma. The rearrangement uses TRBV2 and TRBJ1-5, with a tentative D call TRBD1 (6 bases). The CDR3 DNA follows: TGTGCCAGCAGTGATGGGGGGCTTAGCAATCAGCCCCAGCATTTT. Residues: CASSDGGLSNQPQHF.